Following are 11 T cell receptor beta chains from one sample sequenced in a study of siplizumab effects on memory and regulatory T cells. Measured with immunoSEQ multiplex PCR; TCRdb has only the in-frame clones, and not every one. The table lists approximately 100,000 clones, roughly 94% of them singletons, with around 0.75% in the top ten. Material: Tregs sorted from blood. The receptors derive from a human donor in good health.

CDR3 residues: CSGWTGPSNTIYF. In nucleotides, the CDR3 is TGCAGCGGATGGACAGGGCCCTCAAACACCATATATTTT. The chain recombines TRBV29-1 with TRBJ1-3, with TRBD1 matching 8 bases. The CDR3 length is 13 residues. The germline V gene encodes CDR1 SQVTM and CDR2 ANQGSEA. Trimming removed 7 bases from V and 6 bases from J; junction bases left unmatched: 8. Looking up the rest from reference TRBV29-1 and TRBJ1-3 gives the full variable domain: SAVISQKPSRDICQRGTSLTIQCQVDSQVTMMFWYRQQPGQSLTLIATANQGSEATYESGFVIDKFPISRPNLTFSTLTVSNMSPEDSSIYLCSGWTGPSNTIYFGEGSWLTVV.

This sequence joins TRBV7-9 and TRBJ1-1, with D possibly TRBD1 on 6 matching bases. The ends were cut back, 2 bases at V and 7 bases at J, with 14 bases in the middle. Germline CDR1 reads SEHNR; CDR2 reads FQNEAQ (reference sequence). This CDR3 has 14 amino acids. The CDR3 loop reads CASSLSDRGHEAFF. CDR3 coding DNA: TGTGCCAGCAGCTTATCGGACAGAGGGCATGAAGCTTTCTTT.

A single count supports this clone. This sequence joins TRBV2 and TRBJ1-5; tentative D call: TRBD1 (5 bases). Trimming took off 1 base at V and 4 bases at J, with 5 bases between the two ends. This CDR3 contains 13 residues. The germline V gene encodes CDR1 SNHLY and CDR2 FYNNEI. Here the CDR3 reads CASSEGGNQPQHF. The CDR3 coding sequence is TGTGCCAGCAGTGAAGGGGGGAATCAGCCCCAGCATTTT.

Concerning this clone itself: At the DNA level, this CDR3 is encoded by other sequences in the same sample as well. The V and J genes are TRBV30 and TRBJ1-1, with D perhaps matching TRBD1 (5 bases). Trimming cost V 3 bases and J 1 base, with 15 bases left between them. Germline values: CDR1 GTSNPN, CDR2 SVGIG (reference sequence). The CDR3 spans 15 residues. The CDR3 DNA sequence: TGTGCCTGGAGCCTTTCGGGGACGGCGAACACTGAAGCTTTCTTT. Translation: CAWSLSGTANTEAFF.

This chain connects TRBV7-9 to TRBJ2-1; D is undetermined. Germline V CDR1 and CDR2: SEHNR, FQNEAQ (reference sequence). V lost 5 bases and J lost 0, with 14 bases in between. This CDR3 region has 16 residues. The CDR3 DNA follows: TGTGCCAGCAGCAATAATTTAGCCTACTCCTACAATGAGCAGTTCTTC. Translation: CASSNNLAYSYNEQFF. Full variable domain (rest looked up from reference TRBV7-9 and TRBJ2-1): DTGVSQNPRHKITKRGQNVTFRCDPISEHNRLYWYRQTLGQGPEFLTYFQNEAQLEKSRLLSDRFSAERPKGSFSTLEIQRTEQGDSAMYLCASSNNLAYSYNEQFFGPGTRLTVL.

The chain's CDR3 is CASSRSLRRGSYEQYF. The CDR3 DNA sequence: TGTGCCAGCAGTCGCTCGCTGCGGCGGGGTTCCTACGAGCAGTACTTC. The chain links TRBV7-2 to TRBJ2-7; D perhaps matches TRBD2 (6 bases). Per germline, CDR1 SGHTA and CDR2 FQGNSA. The CDR3 consists of 16 residues. With 6 bases removed from V and 1 base from J, the gap between germline ends came to 19 bases.

The chain joins TRBV15 to TRBJ2-7; either TRBD1 or TRBD2 may fit D (5 bases each). This CDR3 spans 15 amino acids. V was clipped by 0 bases and J by 6 bases, with 15 bases between them. The germline V gene has CDR1 LNHNV and CDR2 YYDKDF (reference sequence). CDR3 coding DNA: TGTGCCACCAGCAGAGATCGGGACCGGGCGGGCGAGCAGTACTTC. Translating it yields CATSRDRDRAGEQYF.

This chain connects TRBV27 to TRBJ2-7; tentative D call: TRBD1 (6 bases). The CDR3 contains 15 residues. V shed 5 bases and J shed 1 base, with 15 bases lying between them. Germline V gives CDR1 MNHEY, CDR2 SMNVEV (reference sequence). The CDR3 reads CASSLRGPQSYEQYF. DNA for the CDR3: TGTGCCAGCAGTCTCAGGGGACCACAATCCTACGAGCAGTACTTC.

The chain recombines TRBV7-2 with TRBJ2-7; no clear D gene. From germline, CDR1 is SGHTA and CDR2 FQGNSA. The CDR3 extends over 15 amino acids. The ends were cut back, 1 base at V and 2 bases at J, with 12 bases in the middle. The CDR3 bases are TGTGCCAGCAGCTTAGGACCGCGGCCCCCCTACGAGCAGTACTTC. Translation: CASSLGPRPPYEQYF.

The chain uses TRBV6-1 and TRBJ2-5; D not certain. V lost 7 bases, J lost 5 bases, and 17 bases lay in between. This CDR3 has 14 residues. The V gene's germline CDR1 is MNHNS and CDR2 SASEGT. CDR3 in amino acids: CASKLPGRRETQYF. In nucleotides, the CDR3 is TGTGCCAGCAAATTACCGGGCCGCCGGGAGACCCAGTACTTC.

V usage is TRBV6-1 and J usage is TRBJ2-7; D not resolved. CDR3 length: 17 residues. Trimming took 2 bases from V and 5 from J, leaving 22 bases between them. Germline-derived CDR1 and CDR2 are MNHNS and SASEGT. The chain's CDR3 is CASSEKQAVSVLDEQYF. The CDR3, as DNA: TGTGCCAGCAGTGAAAAGCAGGCAGTTTCGGTCCTCGACGAGCAGTACTTC.